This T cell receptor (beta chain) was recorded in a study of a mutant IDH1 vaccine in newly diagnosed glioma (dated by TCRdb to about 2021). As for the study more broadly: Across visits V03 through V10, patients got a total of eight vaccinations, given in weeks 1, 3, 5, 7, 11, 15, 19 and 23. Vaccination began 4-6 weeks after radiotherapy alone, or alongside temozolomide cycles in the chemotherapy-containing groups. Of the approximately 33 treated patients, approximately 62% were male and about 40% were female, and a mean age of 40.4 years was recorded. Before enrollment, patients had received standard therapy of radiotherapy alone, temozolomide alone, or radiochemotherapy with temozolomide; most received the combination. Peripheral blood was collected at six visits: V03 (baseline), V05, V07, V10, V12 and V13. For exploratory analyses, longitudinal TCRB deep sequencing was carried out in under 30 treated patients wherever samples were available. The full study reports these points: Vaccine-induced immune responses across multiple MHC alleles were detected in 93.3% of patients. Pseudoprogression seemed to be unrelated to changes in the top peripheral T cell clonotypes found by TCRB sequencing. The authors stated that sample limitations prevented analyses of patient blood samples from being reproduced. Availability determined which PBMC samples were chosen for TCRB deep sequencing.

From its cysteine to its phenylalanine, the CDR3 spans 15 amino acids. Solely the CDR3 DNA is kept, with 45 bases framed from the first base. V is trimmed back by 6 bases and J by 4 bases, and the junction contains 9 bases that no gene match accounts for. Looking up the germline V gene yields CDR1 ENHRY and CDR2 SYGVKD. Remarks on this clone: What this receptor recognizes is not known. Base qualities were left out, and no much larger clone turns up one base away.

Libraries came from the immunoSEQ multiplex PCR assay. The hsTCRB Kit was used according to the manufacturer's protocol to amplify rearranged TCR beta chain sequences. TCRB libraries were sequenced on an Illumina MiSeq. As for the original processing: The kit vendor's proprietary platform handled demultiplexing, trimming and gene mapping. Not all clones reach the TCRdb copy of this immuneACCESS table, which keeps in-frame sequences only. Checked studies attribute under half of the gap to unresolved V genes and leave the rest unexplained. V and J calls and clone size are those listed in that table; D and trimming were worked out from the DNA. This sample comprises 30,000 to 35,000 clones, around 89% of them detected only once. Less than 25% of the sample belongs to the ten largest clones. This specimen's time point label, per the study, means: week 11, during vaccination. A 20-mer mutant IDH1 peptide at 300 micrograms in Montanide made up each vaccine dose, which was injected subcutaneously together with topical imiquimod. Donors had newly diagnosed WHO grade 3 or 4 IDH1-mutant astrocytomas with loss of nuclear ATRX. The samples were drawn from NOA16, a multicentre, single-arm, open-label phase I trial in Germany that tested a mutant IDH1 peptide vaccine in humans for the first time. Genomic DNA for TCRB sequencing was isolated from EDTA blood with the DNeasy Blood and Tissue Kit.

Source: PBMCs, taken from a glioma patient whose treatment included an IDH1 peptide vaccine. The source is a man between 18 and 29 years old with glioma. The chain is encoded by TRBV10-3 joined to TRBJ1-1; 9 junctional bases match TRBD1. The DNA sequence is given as TGTGCCATCAGACTAACAGGGGGCGTTGGCACTGAAGCTTTCTTT. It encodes CAIRLTGGVGTEAFF.